This TCR beta chain was found in a study of shared clonotypes between healthy human individuals. Researchers divided each subset's genomic DNA evenly across several immunoSEQ plates. The repertoire was sequenced with immunoSEQ multiplex PCR; TCRdb's copy has only in-frame clones and lacks some. The data hold approximately 500,000 clones, with roughly 95% observed a single time. Germline values: CDR1 MNHNY, CDR2 SVGAGI (reference sequence). The CDR3 runs to 13 residues. Trimming removed 0 bases at V and 6 bases at J, with 6 bases between. V and J are TRBV6-6 and TRBJ1-5; D gene unclear. Sequenced: naive CD4+ T cells sorted from blood. This sample's subset: CD45RA+ positively selected. The TCR originated in a woman in her twenties or thirties in good health. The CDR3 DNA sequence: TGTGCCAGCAGTTACTCGAATAGTCAGCCCCAGCATTTT. This encodes CASSYSNSQPQHF.